Presented here are 7 T cell receptor beta chains from one specimen sequenced in a study of blood T cell repertoires in COVID-19 (TCRdb year 2020). The method behind the library was the immunoSEQ multiplex PCR assay. Held by TCRdb, this immuneACCESS table contains in-frame sequences only and omits some clones. Under half of the omission traces to an unresolved V gene where checked; the cause of the rest is unknown. The sample has approximately 490,000 clones on record, 75% to 90% of them singletons. 0.7% of the sample goes to the ten largest clones. The sequencing sample was made of PBMCs or T cells enriched from blood (not recorded which). The receptors were gathered from a woman aged 18-29 years who had recovered from COVID-19.

About this clone: Other nucleotide sequences from this sample produce the same CDR3. CDR3 amino acids: CAWRGGETQYF. The CDR3 DNA is TGTGCCTGGAGGGGCGGGGAGACCCAGTACTTC. The chain recombines TRBV30 with TRBJ2-5; D possibly corresponds to TRBD2 (5 bases). Germline V gene sequence: CDR1 GTSNPN, CDR2 SVGIG (reference sequence). Trimming took 3 bases from V and 5 from J, leaving 7 bases between them. The CDR3 loop spans 11 amino acids.

V and J are TRBV7-2 and TRBJ2-1; D might be TRBD1 (6 bases). Trimming shortened V by 5 bases and J by 6 bases, and 17 bases separated the two germline ends. Germline lookup yields CDR1 SGHTA and CDR2 FQGNSA. This CDR3 region has 15 residues. For the CDR3, the DNA is TGTGCCAGCAGCCCACTCATACAGGGATCCAATGAGCAGTTCTTC. Its translation: CASSPLIQGSNEQFF.

This chain's CDR3 is CASSLALGGTNYGYTF. The CDR3, as DNA: TGCGCCAGCAGCTTGGCCCTCGGGGGAACTAACTATGGCTACACCTTC. The rearrangement links TRBV5-1 to TRBJ1-2; the D gene is possibly TRBD1 (5 bases). With 0 bases removed from V and 0 bases from J, the gap between germline ends came to 12 bases. The CDR3 runs 16 residues. Germline-derived CDR1 and CDR2 are SGHRS and YFSETQ.

The chain joins TRBV10-1 to TRBJ1-4, with no clear D. The CDR3 runs to 14 residues. Germline values: CDR1 WNHNN, CDR2 SYGVQD (reference sequence). The V gene lost 4 bases and the J gene lost 7 bases, with 13 bases spanning the gap. The CDR3 sequence: CASSVGWLSEKLFF. In nucleotides, the CDR3 is TGCGCCAGCAGTGTGGGCTGGCTGAGTGAAAAACTGTTTTTT.

The V gene is TRBV15, the J gene TRBJ2-2, with TRBD1 matching over 9 bases. The CDR3 runs 17 residues. Trimming removed 5 bases from V and 8 bases from J; junction bases left unmatched: 15. Germline V gene lookup returns CDR1 LNHNV and CDR2 YYDKDF (reference sequence). The CDR3 DNA is TGTGCCACCAGCCGGAGACCGGGACAGGGAATTTCGGGGGAGCTGTTTTTT. It translates to CATSRRPGQGISGELFF.

V usage is TRBV6-5 and J usage is TRBJ1-1, with 7 bases aligning to TRBD1. The germline V gene encodes CDR1 MNHEY and CDR2 SVGAGI. The ends lost 2 bases at V and 5 bases at J; junction bases unmatched: 5. CDR3 length: 14 amino acids. CDR3 nucleotide sequence: TGTGCCAGCAGTTACACAGGGGTTTATACTGAAGCTTTCTTT. This gives the protein CASSYTGVYTEAFF.

The chain employs TRBV20-1 and TRBJ2-1; TRBD1 agrees at 7 bases. The CDR3 has 14 amino acids. V trimming: 6 bases; J trimming: 8 bases; junction bases outside the gene matches: 13. From germline, CDR1 is DFQATT and CDR2 SNEGSKA (reference sequence). In nucleotides, the CDR3 is TGCAGTGCCAGTTCCGACAGGGATAGGGATGAGCAGTTCTTC. As protein: CSASSDRDRDEQFF.